These T cell receptor beta chains were read from a single sample in a study of cytomegalovirus exposure and HLA in healthy donors. This table comes from immunoSEQ multiplex PCR, and its TCRdb copy is limited to in-frame clones, with some not included. There are about 120,000 clones in the sample; roughly 76% occur only once, and 15% to 20% lies in the top ten. The sample was PBMCs. The receptors were sampled from a man aged 50-60 years in good health and CMV-seropositive. Both conserved end residues are part of each CDR3. The D gene is left open where the match is weak. Not every row has a clone size; where given, it reads once, few, many or a size class.

cdr3_aa cdr3_nt clone_size j_call v_call d_call
CASSASSGRPYNEQFF TGCGCCAGCAGTGCGTCTAGCGGGAGACCCTACAATGAGCAGTTCTTC - TRBJ2-1 TRBV10-2 TRBD2
CSAAPGENTEAFF TGCAGCGCCGCCCCGGGGGAGAACACTGAAGCTTTCTTT - TRBJ1-1 TRBV29-1 -
CASTFRGGRTGELFF TGTGCCAGCACTTTTAGGGGAGGAAGGACCGGGGAGCTGTTTTTT - TRBJ2-2 TRBV27 -
CASSRTGGYTF TGTGCCAGCAGCCGGACAGGTGGCTACACCTTC - TRBJ1-2 TRBV5-6 TRBD1
CASSYSRGGYGYTF TGTGCCAGCAGTTACTCGAGAGGGGGCTATGGCTACACCTTC - TRBJ1-2 TRBV6-5 -
CAISEPTGQGFYGYTF TGTGCCATCAGTGAGCCCACGGGACAGGGGTTCTATGGCTACACCTTC - TRBJ1-2 TRBV10-3 TRBD1
CASSFGLAGGGDTQYF TGTGCCAGCAGCTTTGGACTAGCGGGAGGAGGAGATACGCAGTATTTT - TRBJ2-3 TRBV28 TRBD2
CASSGNGQRSPLHF TGCGCCAGCAGTGGCAATGGACAGCGCTCACCCCTCCACTTT - TRBJ1-6 TRBV10-1 -
CTSSQHGSADEQFF TGCACCAGCAGCCAACACGGGAGTGCCGATGAGCAGTTCTTC - TRBJ2-1 TRBV1 -
CASSPYDRVGAYGYTF TGTGCCAGCTCACCCTACGACAGGGTCGGGGCCTATGGCTACACCTTC - TRBJ1-2 TRBV18 TRBD1
CASSARTSGGETQYF TGTGCCAGTAGTGCACGGACTAGCGGAGGGGAGACCCAGTACTTC - TRBJ2-5 TRBV19 TRBD2
CASSRGSGNEKLFF TGTGCCAGCAGCCGCGGATCCGGGAATGAAAAACTGTTTTTT - TRBJ1-4 TRBV6-5 -
CASSPTGNPNTEAFF TGCGCCAGCAGCCCGACCGGGAACCCGAACACTGAAGCTTTCTTT - TRBJ1-1 TRBV5-1 -
CASSVGVEGYEQYF TGTGCCAGCAGCGTAGGGGTAGAGGGTTACGAGCAGTACTTC - TRBJ2-7 TRBV9 -
CASSQGPDRTTEAFF TGCGCCAGCAGCCAAGGCCCCGACAGAACCACTGAAGCTTTCTTT few TRBJ1-1 TRBV4-3 -
CASSENRGNEQFF TGCGCCAGCAGTGAGAACAGGGGGAATGAGCAGTTCTTC once TRBJ2-1 TRBV10-1 TRBD1
CASSSPGTGGNYGYTF TGTGCCAGCAGTTCGCCCGGGACAGGGGGCAACTATGGCTACACCTTC - TRBJ1-2 TRBV5-4 TRBD1
CASSIGGSSYEQYF TGTGCCAGTAGTATAGGTGGGAGTTCTTACGAGCAGTACTTC - TRBJ2-7 TRBV19 -
CASSYRGTGARELFF TGTGCCAGCAGTTATCGTGGGACAGGGGCCCGGGAGCTGTTTTTT few TRBJ2-2 TRBV7-2 TRBD1
CASSLTKGAYGYTF TGTGCCAGCAGTTTAACAAAGGGGGCGTACGGCTACACCTTC - TRBJ1-2 TRBV28 TRBD1
CASSLGGGGWNEQFF TGTGCCAGCAGCTTAGGAGGAGGGGGCTGGAATGAGCAGTTCTTC - TRBJ2-1 TRBV11-2 -
CASSSGLAGGGETQYF TGTGCCAGCAGCTCGGGACTAGCGGGAGGGGGGGAGACCCAGTACTTC - TRBJ2-5 TRBV28 TRBD2
CASSYTGLAGGELFF TGTGCCAGCAGTTACACAGGACTAGCGGGCGGGGAGCTGTTTTTT - TRBJ2-2 TRBV6-7 TRBD2
CASSWGQGANYGYTF TGTGCCAGCAGCTGGGGACAGGGCGCCAACTATGGCTACACCTTC - TRBJ1-2 TRBV2 TRBD1
CAIRAGTGGVDEQYF TGTGCCATCAGAGCCGGGACAGGGGGCGTCGACGAGCAGTACTTC - TRBJ2-7 TRBV10-3 TRBD1
CASSYDRVGTEAFF TGTGCCAGCAGTTACGACAGGGTGGGTACTGAAGCTTTCTTT few TRBJ1-1 TRBV6-5 TRBD1